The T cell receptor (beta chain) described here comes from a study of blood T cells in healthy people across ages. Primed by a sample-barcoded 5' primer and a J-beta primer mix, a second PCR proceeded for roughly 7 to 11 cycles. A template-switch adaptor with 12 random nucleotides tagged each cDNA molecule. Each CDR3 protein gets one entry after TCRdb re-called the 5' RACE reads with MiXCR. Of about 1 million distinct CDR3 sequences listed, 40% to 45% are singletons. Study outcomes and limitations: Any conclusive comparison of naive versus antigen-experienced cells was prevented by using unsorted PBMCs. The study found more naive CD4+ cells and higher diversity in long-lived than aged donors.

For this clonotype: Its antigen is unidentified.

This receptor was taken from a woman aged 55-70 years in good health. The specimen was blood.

The CDR3 is CASSSKQGTHGYTF. The CDR3 DNA follows: TGTGCCAGCAGTTCCAAACAGGGGACGCATGGCTACACCTTC. The gene calls are TRBV6-2 or TRBV6-3 and TRBJ1-2, with 7 nucleotides matching TRBD1. From germline, CDR1 is MNHEY and CDR2 SVGEGT. This CDR3 region has 14 residues. V dropped 4 bases and J dropped 6; count of bases not matched to a gene: 8.